This TCR beta chain was captured in a study of tumor and adjacent non-tumor tissue in lung cancer. On the study more broadly: Patients comprised over 9 adenocarcinoma, 2 squamous cell carcinoma and 1 small cell lung cancer. The patients, about nine men and several women, were roughly 30 to 76 with stage I to III disease. Study conclusions and caveats: Significantly higher TCR diversity was found in tumor than normal lung.

RNA was extracted from bulk tissue without any cell sorting. More than 3 cm separated this lung sample from the edge of the tumor. Worth noting for this clonotype: Its cognate antigen is unknown. A clone one base away is much larger, so this may be a read error. The conserved closing phenylalanine or tryptophan is absent in this CDR3, likely reflecting a read error.

The junction had 9 bases not matched to a gene; V was cut back by 5 bases and J by 4 bases. Germline V CDR1 and CDR2: SEHNR, FQNEAQ (reference sequence). CDR3 length equals 16 residues. The library came from three nested PCR rounds adapted from ARM-PCR protocols. TCRdb reprocessed the multiplex PCR reads via MiXCR and lists one record per CDR3 protein. This sample carries 94,000 or so distinct CDR3 sequences, approximately 73% of them seen once, and the ten largest clones take just over 20%. This rearrangement joins TRBV7-9 to TRBJ2-7, with 12 bases that match TRBD1. Sequencing was carried out using distant non-tumor lung tissue. The clonotype was recovered from a woman in her fifties or sixties with non-small cell lung cancer. The CDR3 DNA reads as TGTGCCAGCAGCCGTCCGGGGACAGGGGGCCTGTACGAGCAGTACTCC. Amino acids: CASSRPGTGGLYEQYS.